This T cell receptor (beta chain) came from a study of blood T cell repertoires in COVID-19. As for the study in general: Material from acute and convalescent COVID-19 was sourced from the United States, Italy and Spain. Nucleic acid was either cDNA or gDNA, and it came from T cells, B-cell-depleted T cells, or PBMCs.

In the study's own analysis: Estimation of nucleated cell counts relied on the amplification of reference gene primers. Some clones are missing from TCRdb's copy, which holds only in-frame ones; the method was immunoSEQ multiplex PCR. V, J and clone size are those of that table, while D and trimming were read from the DNA. The sample includes about 60,000 clones, 65% to 90% of them seen just once. The V end was cut by 7 bases, the J end by 2 bases, with 15 bases between. Germline loops: CDR1 LGHDT, CDR2 YNNKEL (reference sequence). The CDR3 totals 15 residues. The source is a middle-aged man with acute or convalescent COVID-19. The chain recombines TRBV3-1 (or the pseudogene TRBV3-2) with TRBJ1-3; a possible D gene is TRBD1 (5 bases). Sequenced material: peripheral blood. CDR3 sequence reads: CASKTYIGAGNTIYF. The CDR3 DNA sequence: TGTGCCAGCAAAACATACATAGGGGCTGGAAACACCATATATTTT.